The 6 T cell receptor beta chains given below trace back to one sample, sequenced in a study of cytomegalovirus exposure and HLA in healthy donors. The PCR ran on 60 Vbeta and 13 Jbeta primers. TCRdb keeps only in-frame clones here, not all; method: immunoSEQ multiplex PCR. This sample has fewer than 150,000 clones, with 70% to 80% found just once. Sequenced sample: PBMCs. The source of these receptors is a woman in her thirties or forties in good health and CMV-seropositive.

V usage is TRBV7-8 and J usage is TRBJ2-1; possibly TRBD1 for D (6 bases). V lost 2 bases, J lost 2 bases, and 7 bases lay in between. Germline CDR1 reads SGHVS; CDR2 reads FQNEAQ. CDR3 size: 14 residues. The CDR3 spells CASSLTGTYNEQFF. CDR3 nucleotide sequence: TGTGCCAGCAGCTTAACAGGGACCTACAATGAGCAGTTCTTC.

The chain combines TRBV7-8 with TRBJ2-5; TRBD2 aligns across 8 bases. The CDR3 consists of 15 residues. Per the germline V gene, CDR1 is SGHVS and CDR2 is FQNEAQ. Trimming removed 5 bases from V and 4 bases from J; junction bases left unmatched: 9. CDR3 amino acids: CASSLTFTSGETQYF. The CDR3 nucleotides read TGTGCCAGCAGCCTAACGTTCACTAGCGGAGAGACCCAGTACTTC.

The CDR3 reads CASSLYRAGEPQHF. The DNA for the CDR3 is TGTGCCAGCAGTTTATACAGGGCTGGGGAGCCCCAGCATTTT. V and J are TRBV27 and TRBJ1-5; a weak D match, TRBD1 (6 bases). Trimming shortened V by 1 base and J by 8 bases, and 12 bases separated the two germline ends. The CDR3 loop spans 14 amino acids. Germline assignment: CDR1 MNHEY and CDR2 SMNVEV (reference sequence).

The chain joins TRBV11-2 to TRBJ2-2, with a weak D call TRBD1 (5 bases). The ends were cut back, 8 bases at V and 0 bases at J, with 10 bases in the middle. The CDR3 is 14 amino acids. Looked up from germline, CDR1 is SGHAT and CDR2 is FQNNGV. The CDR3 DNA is TGTGCCAGCCTACTACAGGCGAACACCGGGGAGCTGTTTTTT. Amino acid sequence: CASLLQANTGELFF. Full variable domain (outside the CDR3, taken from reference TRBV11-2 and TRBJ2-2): EAGVAQSPRYKIIEKRQSVAFWCNPISGHATLYWYQQILGQGPKLLIQFQNNGVVDDSQLPKDRFSAERLKGVDSTLKIQPAKLEDSAVYLCASLLQANTGELFFGEGSRLTVL.

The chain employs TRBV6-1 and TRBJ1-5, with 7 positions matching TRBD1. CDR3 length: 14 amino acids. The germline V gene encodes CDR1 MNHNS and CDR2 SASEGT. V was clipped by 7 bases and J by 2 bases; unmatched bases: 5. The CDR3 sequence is CASNGQEGNQPQHF. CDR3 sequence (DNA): TGTGCCAGCAACGGACAGGAGGGCAATCAGCCCCAGCATTTT.

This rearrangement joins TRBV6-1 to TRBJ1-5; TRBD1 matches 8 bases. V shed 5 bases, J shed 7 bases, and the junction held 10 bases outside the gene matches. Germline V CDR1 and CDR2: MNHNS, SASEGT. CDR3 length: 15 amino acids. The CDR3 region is CASSHNRGNDQPQHF. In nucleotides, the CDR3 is TGTGCCAGCAGTCACAACAGGGGGAACGACCAGCCCCAGCATTTT.